This note documents a single TCR beta chain sequence. Source study methods: Estimation of nucleated cell counts was performed using reference gene primer amplification. Assay: immunoSEQ multiplex PCR; the TCRdb copy retains only in-frame clones and omits some. V, J and clone size reflect that table, while D and trimming were determined from the DNA. Of about 67,000 clones in the sample, roughly nine tenths are singletons; the top ten hold around 20%. The sample comes from a study of blood T cell repertoires in COVID-19. Across the study: Samples taken during acute and convalescent COVID-19 were collected in the United States, Italy and Spain. From T cells, B-cell-depleted T cells, or PBMCs came the material, which was cDNA or gDNA.

V gave up 5 bases and J gave up 2 bases, with 15 bases separating them. The CDR3 sequence is 15 residues long. Germline V CDR1 and CDR2: SGHTA, FQGNSA. This rearrangement joins TRBV7-2 to TRBJ1-1; the D gene is possibly TRBD1 (6 bases). Sequenced input: peripheral blood. This receptor was obtained from a woman aged 80 or over with acute or convalescent COVID-19. The CDR3 DNA reads TGTGCCAGCAGCCCCAGCATGGACAGAAACACTGAAGCTTTCTTT. Protein product: CASSPSMDRNTEAFF. The full variable domain, in which reference TRBV7-2 and TRBJ1-1 provide the parts outside the CDR3, is GAGVSQSPSNKVTEKGKDVELRCDPISGHTALYWYRQSLGQGLEFLIYFQGNSAPDKSGLPSDRFSAERTGGSVSTLTIQRTQQEDSAVYLCASSPSMDRNTEAFFGQGTRLTVV.